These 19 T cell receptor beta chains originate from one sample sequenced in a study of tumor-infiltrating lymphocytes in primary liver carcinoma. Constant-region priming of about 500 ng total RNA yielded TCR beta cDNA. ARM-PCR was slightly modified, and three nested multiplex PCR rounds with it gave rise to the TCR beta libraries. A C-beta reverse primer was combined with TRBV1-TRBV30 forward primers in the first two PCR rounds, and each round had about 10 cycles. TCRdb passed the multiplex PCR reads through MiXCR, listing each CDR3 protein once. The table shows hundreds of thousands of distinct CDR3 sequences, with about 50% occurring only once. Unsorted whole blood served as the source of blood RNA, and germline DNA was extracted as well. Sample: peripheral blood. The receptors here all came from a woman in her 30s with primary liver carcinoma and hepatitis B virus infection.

The chain's CDR3 is CASSARLAQENQYF. Written as DNA, the CDR3 is TGTGCCAGCAGCGCCCGACTAGCCCAAGAGAATCAGTACTTC. This chain connects TRBV11-2 to TRBJ2-5; 7 nucleotides line up with TRBD2. V trimming: 5 bases; J trimming: 11 bases; junction bases outside the gene matches: 14. The CDR3 consists of 14 residues. CDR1 and CDR2 from the germline V gene are SGHAT and FQNNGV.

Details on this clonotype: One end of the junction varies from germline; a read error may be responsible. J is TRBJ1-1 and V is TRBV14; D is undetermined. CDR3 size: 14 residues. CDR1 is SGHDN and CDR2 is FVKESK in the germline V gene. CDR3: CASSQLGMNTKAFF. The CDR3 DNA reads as TGTGCCAGCAGCCAACTGGGTATGAACACTAAAGCTTTCTTT.

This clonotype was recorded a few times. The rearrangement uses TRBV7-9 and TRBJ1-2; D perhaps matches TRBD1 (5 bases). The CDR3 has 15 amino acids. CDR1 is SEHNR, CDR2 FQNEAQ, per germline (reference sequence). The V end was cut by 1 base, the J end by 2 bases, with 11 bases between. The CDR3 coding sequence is TGTGCCAGCAGCTTAGAGGGGTGGCGGAACTATGGCTACACCTTC. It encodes CASSLEGWRNYGYTF.

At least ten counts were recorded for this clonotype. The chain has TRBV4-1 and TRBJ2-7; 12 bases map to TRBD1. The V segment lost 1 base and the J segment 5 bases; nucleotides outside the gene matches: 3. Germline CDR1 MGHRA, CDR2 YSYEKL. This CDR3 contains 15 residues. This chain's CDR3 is CASSQVGTGGHEQYF. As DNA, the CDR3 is TGCGCCAGCAGCCAAGTGGGGACAGGGGGCCACGAGCAGTACTTC.

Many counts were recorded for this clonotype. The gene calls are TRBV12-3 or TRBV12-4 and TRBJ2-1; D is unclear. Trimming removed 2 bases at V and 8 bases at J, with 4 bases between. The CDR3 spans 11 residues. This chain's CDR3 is CASSLLDEQFF. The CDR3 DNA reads TGTGCCAGCAGTTTATTAGATGAGCAGTTCTTC.

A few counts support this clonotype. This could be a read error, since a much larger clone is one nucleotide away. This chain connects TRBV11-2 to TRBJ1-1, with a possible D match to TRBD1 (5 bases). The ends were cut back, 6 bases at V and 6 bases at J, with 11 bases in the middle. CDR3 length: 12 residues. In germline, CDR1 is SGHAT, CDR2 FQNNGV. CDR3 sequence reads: CASRQGGAEAFF. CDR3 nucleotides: TGTGCCAGCAGGCAGGGAGGAGCTGAAGCTTTCTTT. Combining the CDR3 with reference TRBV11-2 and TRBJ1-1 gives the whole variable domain EAGVAQSPRYKIIEKRQSVAFWCNPISGHATLYWYQQILGQGPKLLIQFQNNGVVDDSQLPKDRFSAERLKGVDSTLKIQPAKLEDSAVYLCASRQGGAEAFFGQGTRLTVV.

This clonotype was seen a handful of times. The CDR3 DNA reads as TGTGCCACCCGCGTGGGCTCCTACGAGCAGTACTTC. Encoded protein: CATRVGSYEQYF. The chain is built from TRBV28 and TRBJ2-7; D is unresolved. CDR1 and CDR2 (germline): MDHEN, SYDVKM. With 10 bases removed from V and 0 bases from J, the gap between germline ends came to 10 bases. The CDR3 runs 12 residues. Together with reference TRBV28 and TRBJ2-7, the CDR3 gives the full variable domain: DVKVTQSSRYLVKRTGEKVFLECVQDMDHENMFWYRQDPGLGLRLIYFSYDVKMKEKGDIPEGYSVSREKKERFSLILESASTNQTSMYLCATRVGSYEQYFGPGTRLTVT.

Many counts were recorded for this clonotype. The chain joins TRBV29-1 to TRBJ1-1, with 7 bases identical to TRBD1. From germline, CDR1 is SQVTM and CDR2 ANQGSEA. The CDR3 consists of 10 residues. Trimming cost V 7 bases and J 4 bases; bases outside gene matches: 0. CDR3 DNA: TGCAGCGGACAGGGCACTGAAGCTTTCTTT. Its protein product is CSGQGTEAFF. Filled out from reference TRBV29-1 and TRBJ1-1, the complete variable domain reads SAVISQKPSRDICQRGTSLTIQCQVDSQVTMMFWYRQQPGQSLTLIATANQGSEATYESGFVIDKFPISRPNLTFSTLTVSNMSPEDSSIYLCSGQGTEAFFGQGTRLTVV.

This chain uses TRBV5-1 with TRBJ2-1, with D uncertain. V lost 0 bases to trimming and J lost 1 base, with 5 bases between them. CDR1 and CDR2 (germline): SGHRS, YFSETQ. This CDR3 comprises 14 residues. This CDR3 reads CASSLVQSYNEQFF. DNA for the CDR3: TGCGCCAGCAGCTTGGTCCAATCCTACAATGAGCAGTTCTTC.

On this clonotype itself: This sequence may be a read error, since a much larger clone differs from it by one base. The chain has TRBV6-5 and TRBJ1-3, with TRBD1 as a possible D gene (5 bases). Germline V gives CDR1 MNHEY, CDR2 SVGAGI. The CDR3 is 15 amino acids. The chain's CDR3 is CASSSGRISGNIIYF. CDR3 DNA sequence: TGTGCCAGCAGCTCGGGACGGATCTCTGGAAACATCATATATTTT.

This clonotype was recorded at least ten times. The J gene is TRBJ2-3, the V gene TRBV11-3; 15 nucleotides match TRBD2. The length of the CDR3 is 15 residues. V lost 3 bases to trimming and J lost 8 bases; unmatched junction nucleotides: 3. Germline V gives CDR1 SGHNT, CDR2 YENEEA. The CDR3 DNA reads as TGTGCCAGCAGCTTCGGACTAGCGGGAGGGGCTACGCAGTATTTT. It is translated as CASSFGLAGGATQYF.

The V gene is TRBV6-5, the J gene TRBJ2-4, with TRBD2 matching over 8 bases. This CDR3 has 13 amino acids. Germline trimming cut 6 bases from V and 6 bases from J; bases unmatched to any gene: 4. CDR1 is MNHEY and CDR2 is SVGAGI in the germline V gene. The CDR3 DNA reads TGTGCCAGCAGGGACGGGACTAGAAACATTCAGTACTTC. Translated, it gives CASRDGTRNIQYF.

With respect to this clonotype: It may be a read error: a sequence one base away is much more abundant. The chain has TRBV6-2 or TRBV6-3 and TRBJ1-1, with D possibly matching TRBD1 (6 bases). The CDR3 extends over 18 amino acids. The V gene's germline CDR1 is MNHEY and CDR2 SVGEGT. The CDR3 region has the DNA TGTGCCAGCAGGACATCGGACAGAAATCTTCCTAAGAACAGTGAAGCTTTCTTT. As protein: CASRTSDRNLPKNSEAFF.

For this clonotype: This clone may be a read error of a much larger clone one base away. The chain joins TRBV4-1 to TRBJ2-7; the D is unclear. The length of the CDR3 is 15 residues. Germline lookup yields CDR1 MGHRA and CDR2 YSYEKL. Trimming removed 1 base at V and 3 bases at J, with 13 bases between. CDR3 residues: CASSQVTGSNYEQYF. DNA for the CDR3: TGCGCCAGCAGCCAAGTTACGGGTTCTAACTACGAGCAGTACTTC.

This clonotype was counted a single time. CDR3 in amino acids: CASSETGSGANVLTF. The CDR3 DNA is TGTGCCAGCAGTGAGACAGGGAGCGGGGCCAACGTCCTGACTTTC. The rearrangement uses TRBV2 and TRBJ2-6; 7 nucleotides agree with TRBD1. Germline V gives CDR1 SNHLY, CDR2 FYNNEI. The CDR3 sequence is 15 residues long. The V gene end was trimmed by 3 bases and the J gene end by 4 bases; junction bases not matched to a gene: 3.

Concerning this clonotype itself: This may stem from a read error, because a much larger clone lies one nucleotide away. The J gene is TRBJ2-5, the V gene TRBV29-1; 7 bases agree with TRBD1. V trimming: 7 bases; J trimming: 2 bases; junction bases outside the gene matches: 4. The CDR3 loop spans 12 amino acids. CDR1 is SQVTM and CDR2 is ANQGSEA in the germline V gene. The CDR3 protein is CSARDRQETQYF. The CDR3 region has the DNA TGCAGCGCCAGGGACAGACAAGAGACCCAGTACTTC. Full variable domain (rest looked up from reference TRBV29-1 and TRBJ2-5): SAVISQKPSRDICQRGTSLTIQCQVDSQVTMMFWYRQQPGQSLTLIATANQGSEATYESGFVIDKFPISRPNLTFSTLTVSNMSPEDSSIYLCSARDRQETQYFGPGTRLLVL.

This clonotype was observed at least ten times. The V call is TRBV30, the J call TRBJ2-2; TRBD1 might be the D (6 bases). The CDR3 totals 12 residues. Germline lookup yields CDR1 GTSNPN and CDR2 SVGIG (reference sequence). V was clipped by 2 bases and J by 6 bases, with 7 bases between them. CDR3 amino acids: CAWSRQAGELFF. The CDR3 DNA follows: TGTGCCTGGAGTCGACAGGCCGGGGAGCTGTTTTTT.

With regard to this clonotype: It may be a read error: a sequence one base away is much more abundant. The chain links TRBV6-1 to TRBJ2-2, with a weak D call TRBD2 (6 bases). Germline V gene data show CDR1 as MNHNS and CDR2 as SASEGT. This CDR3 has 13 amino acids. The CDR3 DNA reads TGTGCCAGCAGTGACCTCCCAGGCGGGGAGCTGCTTTTT. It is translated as CASSDLPGGELLF.

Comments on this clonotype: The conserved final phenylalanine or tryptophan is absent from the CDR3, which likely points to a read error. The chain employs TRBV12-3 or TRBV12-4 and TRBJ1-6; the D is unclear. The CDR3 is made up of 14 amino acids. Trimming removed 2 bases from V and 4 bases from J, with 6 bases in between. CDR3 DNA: TGTGCCAGCAGTTTAATTGCTTATAATTCACCCCTCCACCTT. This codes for CASSLIAYNSPLHL.